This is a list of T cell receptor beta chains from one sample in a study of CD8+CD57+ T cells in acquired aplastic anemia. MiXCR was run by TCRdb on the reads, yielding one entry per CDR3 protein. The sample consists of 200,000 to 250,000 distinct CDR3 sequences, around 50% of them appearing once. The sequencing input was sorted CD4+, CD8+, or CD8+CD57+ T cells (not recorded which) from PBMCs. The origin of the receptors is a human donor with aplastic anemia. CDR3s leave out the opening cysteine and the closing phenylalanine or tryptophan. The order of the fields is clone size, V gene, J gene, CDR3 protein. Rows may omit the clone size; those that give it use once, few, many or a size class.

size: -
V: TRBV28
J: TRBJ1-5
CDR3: ASSWGGGRSNQPQH

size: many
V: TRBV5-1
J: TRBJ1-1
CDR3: ASSRGGQNTEAF

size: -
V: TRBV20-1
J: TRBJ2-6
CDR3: SARRGLRSGANVLT

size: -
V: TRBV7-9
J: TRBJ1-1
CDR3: ASSLATSGVRTEAF

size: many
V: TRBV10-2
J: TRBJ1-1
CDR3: ASTTGVNTEAF

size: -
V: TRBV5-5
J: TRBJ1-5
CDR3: ASSLRASQPQH

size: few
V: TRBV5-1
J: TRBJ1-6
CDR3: ASGTGLNSPLH

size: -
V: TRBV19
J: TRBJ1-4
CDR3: ASSQQGSNEKLF

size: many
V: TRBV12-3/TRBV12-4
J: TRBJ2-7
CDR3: ASSLTAVGGYEQY

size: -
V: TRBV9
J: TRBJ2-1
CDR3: ASSPRDRGEQF

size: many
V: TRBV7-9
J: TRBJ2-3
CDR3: ASSLAGLPDTQY

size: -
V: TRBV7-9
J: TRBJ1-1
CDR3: ASSPGPQKGTEAF

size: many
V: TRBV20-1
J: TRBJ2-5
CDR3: SAIQSTSGGLQETQY

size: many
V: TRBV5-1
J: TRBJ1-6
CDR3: ASSLGGTENSPLH

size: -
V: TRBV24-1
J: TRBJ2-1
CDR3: ATSAATGSASYNEQF

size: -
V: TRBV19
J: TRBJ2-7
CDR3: ASSILPGGYEQY

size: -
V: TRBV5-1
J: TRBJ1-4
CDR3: ASSLLTGKEKLF

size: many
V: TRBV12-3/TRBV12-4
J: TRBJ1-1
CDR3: ASSLGGGTEAF

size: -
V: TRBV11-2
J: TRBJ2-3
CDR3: ASSLVVGHTDTQY

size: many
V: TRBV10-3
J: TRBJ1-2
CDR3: AISEGEGSSWGYT

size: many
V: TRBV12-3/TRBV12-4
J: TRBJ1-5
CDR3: ASSQDQGGQPQH

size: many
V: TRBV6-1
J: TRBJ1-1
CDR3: ASSEGTTDTEAF

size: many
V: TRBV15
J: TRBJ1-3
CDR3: ATSRPEGGRHTIY

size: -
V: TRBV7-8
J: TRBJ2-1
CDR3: ASSLGPRNEQF

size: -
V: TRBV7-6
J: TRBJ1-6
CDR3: ASSSGRDSNSPLH

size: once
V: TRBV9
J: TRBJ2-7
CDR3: ASGPAGVNEQY

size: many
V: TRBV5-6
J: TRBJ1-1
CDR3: ASSRGQGNTEAF

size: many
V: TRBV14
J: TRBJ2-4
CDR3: ASSPRTQGIQY

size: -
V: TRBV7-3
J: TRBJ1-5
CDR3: ASSLASGNHNEH

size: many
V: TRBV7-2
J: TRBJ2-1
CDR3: ASSLVGSSEGQF

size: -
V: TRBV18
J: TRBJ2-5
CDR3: ASSPQGGETQY

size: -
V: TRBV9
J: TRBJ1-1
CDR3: ASSAESGQANTEAF

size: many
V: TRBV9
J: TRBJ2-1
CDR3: ASSPTLLGNEQF

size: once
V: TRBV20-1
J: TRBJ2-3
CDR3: TIVDSTDTQY

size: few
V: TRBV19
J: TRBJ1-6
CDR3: ASSFGTGDNSPLH

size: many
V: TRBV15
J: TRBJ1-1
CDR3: ATSRDQGPRTEAF

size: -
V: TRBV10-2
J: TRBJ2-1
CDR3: ASSGAGWSDNEQF

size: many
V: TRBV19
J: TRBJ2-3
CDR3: ASSRGTSGGASDTQY

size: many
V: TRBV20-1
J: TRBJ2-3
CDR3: SVRGAP

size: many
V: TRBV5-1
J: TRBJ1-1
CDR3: ASSLSGHSNTEAF

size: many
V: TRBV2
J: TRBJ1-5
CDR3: ASRLAGGASNQPQH

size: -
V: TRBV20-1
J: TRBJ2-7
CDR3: SGTGHYEQH

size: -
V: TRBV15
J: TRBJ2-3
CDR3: ATSSPRDTQY

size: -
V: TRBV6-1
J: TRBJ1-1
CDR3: ASSDEADSPGIDCEAF

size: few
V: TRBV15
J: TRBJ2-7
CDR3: ATSRVAGVYEQY

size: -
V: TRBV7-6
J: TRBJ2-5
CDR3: ASSDRQETQY

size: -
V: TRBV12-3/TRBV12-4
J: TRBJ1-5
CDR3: ASSRGSSAQH

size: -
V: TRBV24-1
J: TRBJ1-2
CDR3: ATSSPGYGYT